This T cell receptor (beta chain) stems from a study of identical twins. The study's findings and limits: Its conclusions, products of cross-sectional statistical analysis, did not come from following the same donors.

V shed 2 bases and J shed 0 bases, with 7 bases lying between them. The germline CDR1 and CDR2 sequences are MNHEY and SVGEGT. The CDR3 covers 14 residues. TCRdb reanalysed the 5' RACE reads using MiXCR and keeps one entry per CDR3 protein. This sample carries roughly 290,000 distinct CDR3 sequences, approximately 8.5% of them seen once, and the ten largest clones take about 2.1%. There are a few counts of this clonotype. Its antigen is as yet unknown. These data also formed part of another study, on yellow fever vaccine responses in identical twins.

The rearrangement joins TRBV6-2 or TRBV6-3 to TRBJ2-5, with no clear D. Sequencing was done on a sample of memory (CD45RO+) T cells sorted from blood. The TCR sequence derives from a woman under 30 in good health. CDR3 coding DNA: TGTGCCAGCAGTTACAACGGGTACCAAGAGACCCAGTACTTC. This codes for CASSYNGYQETQYF.